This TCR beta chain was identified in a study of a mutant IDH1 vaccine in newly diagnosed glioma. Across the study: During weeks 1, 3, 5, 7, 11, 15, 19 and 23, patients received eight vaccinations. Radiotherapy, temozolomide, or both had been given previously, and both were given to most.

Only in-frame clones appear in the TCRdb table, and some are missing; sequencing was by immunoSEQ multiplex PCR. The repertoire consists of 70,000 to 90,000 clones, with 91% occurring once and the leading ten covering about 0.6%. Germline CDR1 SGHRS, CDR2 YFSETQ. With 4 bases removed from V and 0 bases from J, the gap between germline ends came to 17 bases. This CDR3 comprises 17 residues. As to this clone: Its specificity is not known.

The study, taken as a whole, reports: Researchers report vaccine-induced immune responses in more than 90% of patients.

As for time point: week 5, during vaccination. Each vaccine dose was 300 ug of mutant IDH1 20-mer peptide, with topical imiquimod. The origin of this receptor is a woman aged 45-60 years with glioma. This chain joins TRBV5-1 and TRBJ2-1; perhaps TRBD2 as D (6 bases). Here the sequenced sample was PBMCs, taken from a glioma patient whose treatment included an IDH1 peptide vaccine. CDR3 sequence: CASSPEGRGASYNEQFF. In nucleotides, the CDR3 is TGCGCCAGCAGCCCGGAGGGTAGGGGTGCCTCCTACAATGAGCAGTTCTTC.